One T cell receptor beta chain is described in this entry. Germline V gene data show CDR1 as SNHLY and CDR2 as FYNNEI. This CDR3 is built from 15 residues. V dropped 6 bases and J dropped 0; count of bases not matched to a gene: 3. Only in-frame clones appear in the TCRdb table, and some are missing; sequencing was by immunoSEQ multiplex PCR. The sample lists about 78,000 clones; approximately 95% were seen once. The data stem from a study of technical replicates of blood from a few donors. This receptor was obtained from a human donor in good health. This chain connects TRBV2 to TRBJ2-2, with 8 bases fitting TRBD1. The sequenced material came from T cells isolated from PBMCs. The CDR3: CASSRTGSNTGELFF. The DNA for the CDR3 is TGTGCCAGCAGCCGGACAGGGTCGAACACCGGGGAGCTGTTTTTT.